This TCR beta chain stems from a study of regulatory T cells in long-lasting Graves disease. The time point was: newly diagnosed GD, antithyroid drugs for less than 3 months. RNA extracted from PBMCs served as the sequencing template. For TCR beta, libraries came from iRepertoire HTBI primers and Arm-PCR of CDR3 regions. TCRdb independently ran MiXCR on the multiplex PCR reads; one entry per CDR3 protein. The sample has about 400,000 distinct CDR3 sequences; 15% are singletons. This clonotype came up a few times. The V end lost 2 bases, the J end lost 2 bases, and 9 bases lay between the germline ends. Germline V gene data show CDR1 as SGHTA and CDR2 as FQGTGA. CDR3 size: 15 residues. The same data also went into a second study, on T cells in Graves' hyperthyroidism and ophthalmopathy.

The chain is built from TRBV7-3 and TRBJ2-2, with a weak D call TRBD2 (6 bases). The sequenced sample was peripheral blood mononuclear cells (PBMCs), obtained at new diagnosis, from a patient treated with antithyroid drugs. The clonotype originates from a woman in her 40s with Graves disease. The CDR3 nucleotides read TGTGCCAGCAGCTTAGGCGGGGATAACACCGGGGAGCTGTTTTTT. This codes for CASSLGGDNTGELFF.